These T cell receptor beta chains were read from a single sample in a study of cytomegalovirus exposure and HLA in healthy donors. Only in-frame clones appear in the TCRdb table, and some are missing; sequencing was by immunoSEQ multiplex PCR. Of approximately 110,000 clones in the sample, about 94% were seen once. Material: PBMCs. The source of these receptors is a woman between 18 and 30 years old in good health and CMV-seronegative. CDR3s include the opening cysteine and the closing phenylalanine or tryptophan. The D gene is left open where the match is weak. The size of a clone is reported for some rows only, either as once, few or many, or as a class for expanded clones.

abundance: NA
d_gene: TRBD1
j_gene: TRBJ1-2
v_gene: TRBV15
CDR3aa: CATSRYRGNNYGYTF

abundance: NA
d_gene: NA
j_gene: TRBJ1-1
v_gene: TRBV19
CDR3aa: CATLESAGGTEAFF

abundance: NA
d_gene: NA
j_gene: TRBJ2-1
v_gene: TRBV6-6
CDR3aa: CASSYFAYNEQFF

abundance: NA
d_gene: NA
j_gene: TRBJ2-7
v_gene: TRBV5-8
CDR3aa: CASSLGPAYEQYF

abundance: NA
d_gene: TRBD1
j_gene: TRBJ1-6
v_gene: TRBV10-3
CDR3aa: CAISERGQGYSPLHF

abundance: NA
d_gene: NA
j_gene: TRBJ1-5
v_gene: TRBV6-5
CDR3aa: CASSTPTGEPQHF

abundance: NA
d_gene: TRBD2
j_gene: TRBJ2-7
v_gene: TRBV7-8
CDR3aa: CASSLASGGIYEQYF

abundance: NA
d_gene: TRBD2
j_gene: TRBJ2-5
v_gene: TRBV6-5
CDR3aa: CATTSRKETQYF

abundance: NA
d_gene: NA
j_gene: TRBJ2-1
v_gene: TRBV7-2
CDR3aa: CASSLALVNEQFF

abundance: NA
d_gene: TRBD1
j_gene: TRBJ2-1
v_gene: TRBV5-1
CDR3aa: CASSLTGASDNEQFF

abundance: NA
d_gene: NA
j_gene: TRBJ2-7
v_gene: TRBV5-6
CDR3aa: CASSLQGSYEQYF

abundance: NA
d_gene: TRBD1
j_gene: TRBJ1-2
v_gene: TRBV10-3
CDR3aa: CAITPGQGDGYTF

abundance: NA
d_gene: TRBD2
j_gene: TRBJ2-1
v_gene: TRBV19
CDR3aa: CASSIAGGRAYNEQFF

abundance: NA
d_gene: NA
j_gene: TRBJ2-7
v_gene: TRBV5-4
CDR3aa: CASSPGGSYEQYF

abundance: NA
d_gene: TRBD1
j_gene: TRBJ1-2
v_gene: TRBV5-6
CDR3aa: CASSTGQGWNGGYTF

abundance: NA
d_gene: NA
j_gene: TRBJ2-5
v_gene: TRBV11-2
CDR3aa: CASSLGYERETQYF

abundance: NA
d_gene: NA
j_gene: TRBJ2-7
v_gene: TRBV7-9
CDR3aa: CASSPGGLYEQYF

abundance: NA
d_gene: NA
j_gene: TRBJ2-3
v_gene: TRBV4-2
CDR3aa: CASSQILSSTDTQYF

abundance: NA
d_gene: NA
j_gene: TRBJ2-3
v_gene: TRBV5-1
CDR3aa: CASSLGQNTDTQYF

abundance: NA
d_gene: TRBD1
j_gene: TRBJ2-7
v_gene: TRBV4-1
CDR3aa: CASSQYEGAGYEQYF

abundance: NA
d_gene: TRBD1
j_gene: TRBJ1-1
v_gene: TRBV6-5
CDR3aa: CASSSGQGLGTEAFF

abundance: NA
d_gene: TRBD1
j_gene: TRBJ1-4
v_gene: TRBV27
CDR3aa: CASSPGTGVEKLFF

abundance: NA
d_gene: NA
j_gene: TRBJ1-2
v_gene: TRBV18
CDR3aa: CASSPDWDSSQPYGYTF

abundance: NA
d_gene: NA
j_gene: TRBJ2-2
v_gene: TRBV5-4
CDR3aa: CASSLGVMDTGELFF

abundance: NA
d_gene: NA
j_gene: TRBJ1-3
v_gene: TRBV20-1
CDR3aa: CSASSGNTIYF

abundance: many
d_gene: NA
j_gene: TRBJ1-1
v_gene: TRBV29-1
CDR3aa: CSVEQGNTEAFF

abundance: NA
d_gene: NA
j_gene: TRBJ1-5
v_gene: TRBV4-1
CDR3aa: CASSQSGDSNQPQHF

abundance: once
d_gene: NA
j_gene: TRBJ2-1
v_gene: TRBV6-5
CDR3aa: CASSLVGGPTHEQFF

abundance: NA
d_gene: NA
j_gene: TRBJ2-1
v_gene: TRBV19
CDR3aa: CASSILGRNEQFF

abundance: NA
d_gene: NA
j_gene: TRBJ1-1
v_gene: TRBV6-1
CDR3aa: CASSELGGETEAFF

abundance: NA
d_gene: TRBD1
j_gene: TRBJ2-7
v_gene: TRBV7-2
CDR3aa: CASSPHRDSEIDEQYF

abundance: NA
d_gene: TRBD2
j_gene: TRBJ2-1
v_gene: TRBV6-1
CDR3aa: CASSGTSGISRGDEQFF